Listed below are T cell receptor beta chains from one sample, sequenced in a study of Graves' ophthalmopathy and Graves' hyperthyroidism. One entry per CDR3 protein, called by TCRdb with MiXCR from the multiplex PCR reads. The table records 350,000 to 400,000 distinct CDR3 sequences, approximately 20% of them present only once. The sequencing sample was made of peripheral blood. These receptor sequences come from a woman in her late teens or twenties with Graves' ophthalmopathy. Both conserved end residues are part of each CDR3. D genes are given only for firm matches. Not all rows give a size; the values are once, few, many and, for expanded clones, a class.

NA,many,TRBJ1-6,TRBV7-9,CASTTRDANSPLHF,TGTGCCAGCACCACTAGGGACGCAAATTCACCCCTCCACTTT
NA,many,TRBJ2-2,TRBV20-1,CSASGPKNTGELFF,TGCAGTGCTAGCGGGCCTAAGAACACCGGGGAGCTGTTTTTT
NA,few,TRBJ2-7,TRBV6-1,CASSELAAVGALSYEQYF,TGTGCCAGCAGTGAATTAGCGGCAGTTGGAGCCCTCTCCTACGAGCAGTACTTC
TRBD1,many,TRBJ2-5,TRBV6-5,CASSYVSGTGVPQETQYF,TGTGCCAGCAGTTACGTGTCCGGGACAGGGGTGCCCCAAGAGACCCAGTACTTC
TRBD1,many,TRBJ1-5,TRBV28,CASSLTGALNQPQHF,TGTGCCAGCAGTTTAACAGGGGCGTTAAATCAGCCCCAGCATTTT
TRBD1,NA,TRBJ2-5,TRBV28,CASSPTIIPGQGAEETQYF,TGTGCCAGCAGTCCTACTATCATTCCGGGACAGGGGGCTGAGGAGACCCAGTACTTC
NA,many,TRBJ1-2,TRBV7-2,CASSLGRGSDGYTF,TGTGCCAGCAGCTTAGGGCGGGGCAGTGATGGCTACACCTTC
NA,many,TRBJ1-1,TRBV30,CAWSVRGAGGMNTEAFF,TGTGCCTGGAGTGTACGGGGGGCGGGGGGCATGAACACTGAAGCTTTCTTT
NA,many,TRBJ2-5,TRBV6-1,CASSARTNKETQYF,TGTGCCAGCAGTGCAAGGACTAACAAAGAGACCCAGTACTTC
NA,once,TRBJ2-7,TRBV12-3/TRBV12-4,CASSLGVGAYEQYF,TGTGCCAGCAGTTTAGGGGTGGGGGCCTACGAGCAGTACTTC
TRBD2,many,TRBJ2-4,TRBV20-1,CSALHGRAKNIQYF,TGCAGTGCTCTCCACGGGAGGGCCAAAAACATTCAGTACTTC
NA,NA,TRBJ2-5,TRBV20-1,CSAVQGWDQETQYF,TGCAGTGCTGTACAGGGTTGGGACCAAGAGACCCAGTACTTC
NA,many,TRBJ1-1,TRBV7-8,CASSHKWEGLKEAFF,TGTGCCAGCAGCCATAAATGGGAGGGGTTAAAGGAAGCTTTCTTT
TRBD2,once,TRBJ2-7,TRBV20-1,CSASSSSGSLPHEQYF,TGCAGTGCTAGTTCATCTAGCGGGAGTCTCCCCCACGAGCAGTACTTC
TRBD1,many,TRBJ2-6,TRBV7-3,CASSLIKSTGTGANVLTF,TGTGCCAGCAGCTTAATAAAGTCGACAGGGACTGGGGCCAACGTCCTGACTTTC
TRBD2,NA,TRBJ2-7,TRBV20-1,CSARELNLGSGRRAYEQYF,TGCAGTGCTAGAGAACTCAACCTGGGTAGCGGGAGACGGGCCTACGAGCAGTACTTC
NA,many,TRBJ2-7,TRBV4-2,CASSQEQGGFYEQYF,TGTGCCAGCAGCCAAGAGCAGGGCGGATTCTACGAGCAGTACTTC
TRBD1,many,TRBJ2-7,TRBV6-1,CASKGTGPYEQYF,TGTGCCAGCAAGGGGACAGGGCCTTACGAGCAGTACTTC
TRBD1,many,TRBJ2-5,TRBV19,CASSTTGQGIRETQYF,TGTGCCAGTAGTACCACGGGACAGGGAATAAGAGAGACCCAGTACTTC
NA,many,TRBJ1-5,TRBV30,CAWSSWGRYGQPQHF,TGTGCCTGGAGTTCCTGGGGGCGATATGGTCAGCCCCAGCATTTT
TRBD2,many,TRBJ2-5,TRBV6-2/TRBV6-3,CASSYRRLAGVPGETQYF,TGTGCCAGCAGTTACAGGCGGCTAGCGGGAGTCCCCGGGGAGACCCAGTACTTC
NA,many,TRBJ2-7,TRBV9,CASSVGGHSYEQYF,TGTGCCAGCAGCGTAGGGGGACACTCCTACGAGCAGTACTTC
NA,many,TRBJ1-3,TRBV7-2,CASSFDSRSGNTIYF,TGTGCCAGCAGCTTCGACAGCCGCTCTGGAAACACCATATATTTT
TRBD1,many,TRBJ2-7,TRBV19,CASSIRDRGPYEQYF,TGTGCCAGTAGTATAAGGGACAGGGGCCCCTATGAGCAGTACTTC
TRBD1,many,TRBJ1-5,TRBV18,CASSHGQERQPQHF,TGTGCCAGCTCACACGGACAGGAACGTCAGCCCCAGCATTTT
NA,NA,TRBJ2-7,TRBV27,CASSRRGSYEQYF,TGTGCCAGCAGTCGCAGGGGATCCTACGAGCAGTACTTC
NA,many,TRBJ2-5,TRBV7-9,CASSLPLWAAKETQYF,TGTGCCAGCAGCTTACCCCTGTGGGCAGCCAAAGAGACCCAGTACTTC
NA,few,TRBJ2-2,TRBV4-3,CASSQEFQHSNTGELFF,TGCGCCAGCAGCCAAGAGTTCCAACACTCGAACACCGGGGAGCTGTTTTTT
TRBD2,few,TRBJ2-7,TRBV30,CAWSRPGLAAEQYF,TGTGCCTGGAGCCGGCCGGGACTAGCGGCGGAGCAGTACTTC
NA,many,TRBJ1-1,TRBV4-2,CASSQEWAMNTEAFF,TGTGCCAGCAGCCAAGAGTGGGCTATGAACACTGAAGCTTTCTTT
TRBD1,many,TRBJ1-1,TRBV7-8,CASSPRDRASFF,TGTGCCAGCAGCCCACGGGACAGAGCTTCTTTCTTT
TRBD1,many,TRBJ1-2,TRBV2,CASSEQGGPYGYTF,TGTGCCAGCAGTGAACAGGGGGGGCCTTATGGCTACACCTTC
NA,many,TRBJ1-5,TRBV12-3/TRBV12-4,CASRASEGGGPQHF,TGTGCCAGCAGGGCCTCCGAGGGCGGAGGGCCCCAGCATTTT
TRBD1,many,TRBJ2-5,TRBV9,CASSSRDRAQETQYF,TGTGCCAGCAGCTCCCGAGACAGGGCGCAAGAGACCCAGTACTTC
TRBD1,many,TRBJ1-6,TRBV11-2,CASNSNRGFGSPLHF,TGTGCCAGCAACTCAAACAGGGGTTTTGGTTCACCCCTCCACTTT
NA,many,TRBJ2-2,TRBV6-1,CAIGGTSNTGELFF,TGTGCCATCGGGGGGACATCGAACACCGGGGAGCTGTTTTTT
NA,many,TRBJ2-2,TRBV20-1,CSARDIDRSNTGELFF,TGCAGTGCTAGAGATATCGACAGGTCGAACACCGGGGAGCTGTTTTTT
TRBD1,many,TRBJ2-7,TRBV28,CASSLRHPRDSPSYEQYF,TGTGCCAGCAGCCTTAGGCACCCACGGGACAGCCCCTCCTACGAGCAGTACTTC
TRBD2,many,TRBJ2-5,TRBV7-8,CASSLERGGWETRYF,TGTGCCAGCAGCCTAGAGCGGGGGGGATGGGAGACCCGGTACTTC
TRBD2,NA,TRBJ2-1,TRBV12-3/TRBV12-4,CASTTRGLAGVSSYNEQFF,TGTGCCAGCACCACTCGTGGGCTAGCGGGGGTGAGCTCCTACAATGAGCAGTTCTTC
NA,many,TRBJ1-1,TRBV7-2,CASSPMTGMNTEAFF,TGTGCCAGCAGCCCCATGACTGGCATGAACACTGAAGCTTTCTTT
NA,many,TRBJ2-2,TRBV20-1,CSARDLPANTGELFF,TGCAGTGCTAGAGATTTACCCGCGAACACCGGGGAGCTGTTTTTT
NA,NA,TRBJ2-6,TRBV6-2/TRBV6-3,CASSLSPGRFLSGANVLTF,TGTGCCAGCAGTCTTTCCCCGGGACGCTTCCTCTCTGGGGCCAACGTCCTGACTTTC
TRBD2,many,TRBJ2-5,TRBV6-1,CASRPHRAGTKETQYF,TGTGCCAGCAGACCACACCGAGCGGGGACTAAAGAGACCCAGTACTTC
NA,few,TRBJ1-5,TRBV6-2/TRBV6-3,CASRPTGSPQHF,TGTGCCAGCCGGCCTACAGGTAGTCCTCAGCATTTT
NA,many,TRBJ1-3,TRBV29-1,CSVVRGSGNTIYF,TGCAGCGTTGTGCGGGGGTCGGGAAACACCATATATTTT
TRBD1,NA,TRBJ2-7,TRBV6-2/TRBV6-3,CASSHISGTGSSYEQYF,TGTGCCAGCAGCCACATATCAGGGACAGGGAGCTCCTACGAGCAGTACTTC
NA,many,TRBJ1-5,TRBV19,CASSRLFSNQPQHF,TGTGCCAGTAGTCGCCTCTTTAGCAATCAGCCCCAGCATTTT
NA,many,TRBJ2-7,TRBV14,CASSQGRATHEQYF,TGTGCCAGCAGCCAAGGCAGGGCAACCCACGAGCAGTACTTC
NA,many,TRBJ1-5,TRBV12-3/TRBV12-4,CASSGRKWNQPQHF,TGTGCCAGCAGTGGGAGGAAGTGGAATCAGCCCCAGCATTTT
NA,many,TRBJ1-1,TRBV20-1,CSAPGQGPMNTEAFF,TGCAGTGCTCCCGGGCAGGGTCCCATGAACACTGAAGCTTTCTTT
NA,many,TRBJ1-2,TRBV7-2,CASSFIGGAGYGYTF,TGTGCCAGCAGCTTTATTGGGGGCGCCGGCTATGGCTACACCTTC
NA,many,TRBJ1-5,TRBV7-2,CASSLALRNSNQPQHF,TGTGCCAGCAGCTTAGCCTTGAGGAATAGCAATCAGCCCCAGCATTTT
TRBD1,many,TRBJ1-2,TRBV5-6,CASSPGTGGNYGYTF,TGTGCCAGCAGCCCCGGGACAGGGGGGAACTATGGCTACACCTTC
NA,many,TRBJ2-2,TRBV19,CASSIWGRDTGELFF,TGTGCCAGTAGTATCTGGGGGCGAGACACCGGGGAGCTGTTTTTT